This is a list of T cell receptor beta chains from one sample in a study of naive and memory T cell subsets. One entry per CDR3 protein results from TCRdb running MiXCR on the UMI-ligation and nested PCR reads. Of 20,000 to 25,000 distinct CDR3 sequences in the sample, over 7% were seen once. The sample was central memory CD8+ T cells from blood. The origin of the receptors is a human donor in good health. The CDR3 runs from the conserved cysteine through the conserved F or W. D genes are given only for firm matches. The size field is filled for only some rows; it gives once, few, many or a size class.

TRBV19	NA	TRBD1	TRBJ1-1	TGTGCCAGTAGCTCCCCGGACAGGGGCTGGGACACTGAAGCTTTCTTT	CASSSPDRGWDTEAFF
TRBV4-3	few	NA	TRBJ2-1	TGCGCCAGCAGCCAAGATCTGGGGGGTGTGGATGAGCAGTTCTTC	CASSQDLGGVDEQFF
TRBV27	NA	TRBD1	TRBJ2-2	TGTGCCAGCAGTCTCCTCCACAGGGGAATCGGGGAGCTGTTTTTT	CASSLLHRGIGELFF
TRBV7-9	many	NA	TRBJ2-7	TGTGCCAGCAGCTTAGTTGGCACGGAGCAGTACTTC	CASSLVGTEQYF
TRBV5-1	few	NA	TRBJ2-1	TGCGCCAGCAGCTTGGCTGTTGAGCAGTTCTTC	CASSLAVEQFF
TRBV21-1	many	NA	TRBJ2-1	TGTGCCAGCAGCAAAGCACCTAGCGGGAGCTCCTACAATGAGCAGTTCTTC	CASSKAPSGSSYNEQFF
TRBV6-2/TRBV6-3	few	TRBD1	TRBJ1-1	TGTGCCAGCAGTATCCAGGGGGGAACTGAAGCTTTCTTT	CASSIQGGTEAFF
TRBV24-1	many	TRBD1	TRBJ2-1	TGTGCCACCGGGCCGGGACAGGGGGCGAACAATGAGCAGTTCTTC	CATGPGQGANNEQFF
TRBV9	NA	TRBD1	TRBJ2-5	TGTGCCAGCAGCTCACGCTCAGTTAGGACAGGGGAAGAGACCCAGTACTTC	CASSSRSVRTGEETQYF
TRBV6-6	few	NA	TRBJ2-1	TGTGCCAGCAGCCCCCCCAGGCCCGAGCAGTTCTTC	CASSPPRPEQFF
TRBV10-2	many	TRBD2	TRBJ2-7	TGCGCCAGCAGTATCTGGCCTAGCGGGAGTTGGAACCGTTACGAGCAGTACTTC	CASSIWPSGSWNRYEQYF
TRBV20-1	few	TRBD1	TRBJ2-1	TGCAGTGCTAGTTCTCTTGGGACAGACTACAATGAGCAGTTCTTC	CSASSLGTDYNEQFF
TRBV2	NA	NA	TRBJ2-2	TGTGCCAGCAAGGATACCGGAGCGAACACCGGGGAGCTGTTTTTT	CASKDTGANTGELFF
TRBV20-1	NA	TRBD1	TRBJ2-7	TGCAGTGCTAGGTGGGACAGGGACCCCGCCGAGCAGTACTTC	CSARWDRDPAEQYF
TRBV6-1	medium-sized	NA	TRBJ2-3	TGTGCCAGCATGTTGACAGACACAGATACGCAGTATTTT	CASMLTDTDTQYF
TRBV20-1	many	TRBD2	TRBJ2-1	TGCAGTGCTAGAGATCTACTAGCGGGAGTTCCTGAGCAGTTCTTC	CSARDLLAGVPEQFF
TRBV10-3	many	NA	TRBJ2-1	TGTGCCATCAGTGACACCGGGGGGCTAGCGGTCAATGAGCAGTTCTTC	CAISDTGGLAVNEQFF
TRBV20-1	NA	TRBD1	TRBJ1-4	TGCAGTGCGCGACCAGGGGGGGGGAATGAAAAACTGTTTTTT	CSARPGGGNEKLFF
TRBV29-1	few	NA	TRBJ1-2	TGCAGCGTTGAAATGGCGGGGGCGTATGGCTACACCTTC	CSVEMAGAYGYTF
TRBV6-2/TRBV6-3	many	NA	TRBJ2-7	TGTGCCAGCGCGATAGCGGAATTTTACGAGCAGTACTTC	CASAIAEFYEQYF
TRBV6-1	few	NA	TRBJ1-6	TGTGCCAGCAGTGCGGAGGACAGCAATAATTCACCCCTCCACTTT	CASSAEDSNNSPLHF
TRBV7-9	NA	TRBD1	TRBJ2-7	TGTGCCAGCAGCATGACAGGGGCGGACGAGCAGTACTTC	CASSMTGADEQYF
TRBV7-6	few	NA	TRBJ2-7	TGTGCCAGCAGCCCCGACAGGAACTCTCGCGAGCAGTACTTC	CASSPDRNSREQYF
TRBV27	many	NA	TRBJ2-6	TGTGCCAGCACGTCTGGGGCCAACGTCCTGACTTTC	CASTSGANVLTF
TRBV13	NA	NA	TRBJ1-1	TGTGCCAGCAGCCCTATGGGGAACACTGAAGCTTTCTTT	CASSPMGNTEAFF
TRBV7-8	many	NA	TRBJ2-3	TGTGCCAGCAGCCCCCTCGCAATCACTAGCACAGATACGCAGTATTTT	CASSPLAITSTDTQYF
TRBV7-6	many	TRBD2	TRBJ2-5	TGTGCCAGCAGCTTACTAGCGGGAGAGACCCAGTACTTC	CASSLLAGETQYF
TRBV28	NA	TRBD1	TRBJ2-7	TGTGCCAGCAGACCCGGGACAGTAATCTACGAGCAGTACTTC	CASRPGTVIYEQYF
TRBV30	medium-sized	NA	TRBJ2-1	TGTGCCTGGAGTGGAGCGGAGTACAATGAGCAGTTCTTC	CAWSGAEYNEQFF
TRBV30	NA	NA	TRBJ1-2	TGTGCCTGGACTGAACAGGGAGCTAACTATGGCTACACCTTC	CAWTEQGANYGYTF
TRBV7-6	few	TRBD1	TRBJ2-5	TGTGCCAGCAGCTTAGCCAGGGGGCCGGAGACCCAGTACTTC	CASSLARGPETQYF
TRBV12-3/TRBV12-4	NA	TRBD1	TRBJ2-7	TGTGCCAGCAGGGACGACAGGGGGGGATGGCACGAGCAGTACTTC	CASRDDRGGWHEQYF
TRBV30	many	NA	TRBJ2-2	TGTGCCTGGAGTCCCGCTTCCGGGGAGCTGTTTTTT	CAWSPASGELFF
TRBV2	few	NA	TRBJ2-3	TGTGCCAGCACTGAGAGGGCGGGGATCACAGATACGCAGTATTTT	CASTERAGITDTQYF
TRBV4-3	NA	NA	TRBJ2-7	TGCGCCAGCAGCCAAGATCGACTGTCTAGTTACGAGCAGTACTTC	CASSQDRLSSYEQYF
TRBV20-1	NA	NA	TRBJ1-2	TGCAGTGCTAGAGGTTTTGGGTTGGGGTTCGAGGTCTATGGCTACACCTTC	CSARGFGLGFEVYGYTF
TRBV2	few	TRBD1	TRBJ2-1	TGTGCCACCCTGGGACAGAACAATGAGCAGTTCTTC	CATLGQNNEQFF
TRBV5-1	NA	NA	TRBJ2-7	TGCGCCAGCAGCTGGAGTCCGGGGGCCTCCTACGAGCAGTACTTC	CASSWSPGASYEQYF
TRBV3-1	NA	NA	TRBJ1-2	TGTGCCAGCAGCCAAGATCCCGACGGAAACTATGGCTACACCTTC	CASSQDPDGNYGYTF
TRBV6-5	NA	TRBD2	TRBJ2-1	TGTGCCAGCAGTTCCCGGACTAGCTCATTCGATGAGCAGTTCTTC	CASSSRTSSFDEQFF
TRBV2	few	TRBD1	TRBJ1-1	TGTGCCAGCATACAGGGGGCGGTGACTGAAGCTTTCTTT	CASIQGAVTEAFF
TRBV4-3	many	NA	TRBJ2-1	TGCGCCAGCAGCCAGGTTAGGCTAGTTGAGCAGTTCTTC	CASSQVRLVEQFF
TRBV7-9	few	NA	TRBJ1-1	TGTGCCAGCAGCCTACTGGAATTTGGATTTGAAGCTTTCTTT	CASSLLEFGFEAFF
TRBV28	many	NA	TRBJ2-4	TGTGCCAGCAGCCCCAGAGGGGGTAACATTCAGTACTTC	CASSPRGGNIQYF
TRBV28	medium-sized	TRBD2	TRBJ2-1	TGTGCCAGCAGTACAAATCCTACTAGCGGGGCCACAATAACCTACAATGAGCAGTTCTTC	CASSTNPTSGATITYNEQFF
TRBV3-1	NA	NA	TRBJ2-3	TGTGCCAGCAGCCAAGAGGACGGTACTAGCACAGATACGCAGTATTTT	CASSQEDGTSTDTQYF
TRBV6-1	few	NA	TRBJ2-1	TGTGCCAGCAGCAGAGACTCCTACAATGAGCAGTTCTTC	CASSRDSYNEQFF
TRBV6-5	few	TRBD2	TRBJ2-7	TGTGCCAGCAGTCAGCCCGGGACTAGTTACGAGCAGTACTTC	CASSQPGTSYEQYF
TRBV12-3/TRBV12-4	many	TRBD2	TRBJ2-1	TGTGCCAGCAGTTTTGGGGGAGGGCTAAGTTATGAGCAGTTCTTC	CASSFGGGLSYEQFF
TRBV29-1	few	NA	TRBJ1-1	TGCAGCGTTGACAGGGGTGACACTGAAGCTTTCTTT	CSVDRGDTEAFF
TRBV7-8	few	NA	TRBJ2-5	TGTGCCAGCAGCTTCCCGAGACTAGTATCGGAGACCCAGTACTTC	CASSFPRLVSETQYF
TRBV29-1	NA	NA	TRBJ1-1	TGCAGCGTCGAGGGGGTGGTTGAAGCTTTCTTT	CSVEGVVEAFF
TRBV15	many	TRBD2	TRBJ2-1	TGTGCCACCAGCAGAGGAGCGGGAGGTTACAATGAGCAGTTCTTC	CATSRGAGGYNEQFF